The rows below give T cell receptor beta chains drawn from one sample of a study of control samples from healthy donors and cancer patients. The table came from immunoSEQ multiplex PCR; TCRdb's copy has only in-frame clones and leaves some out. The data show 110,000 to 150,000 clones, over 85% seen once. The sample was blood. These TCRs come from a man aged 30 to 39 in good health. Both conserved end residues are part of each CDR3. Each record gives: D gene, clone size, J gene, V gene, CDR3 DNA, CDR3 protein. The D gene is left open where the match is weak. Size is stated for part of the rows, as once, few or many counts, or as a class when the clone is expanded.

>NA|NA|TRBJ2-3|TRBV12-2
TGTGCAAGTCGCTTAGTGGCCCCCTTGGCGGGAGGGTGTGATACGCAGTATTTT
CASRLVAPLAGGCDTQYF
>NA|once|TRBJ2-5|TRBV5-8
TGTGCCAGCAGCTTGGTTGTGCCGGGGATAGAGACCCAGTACTTC
CASSLVVPGIETQYF
>NA|NA|TRBJ2-2|TRBV27
TGTGCCAGCAGGGAGGGCGCCGGGGAGCTGTTTTTT
CASREGAGELFF
>NA|NA|TRBJ2-7|TRBV9
TGTGCCAGCAGCGTAGGACCCACCTACGAGCAGTACTTC
CASSVGPTYEQYF
>NA|NA|TRBJ2-1|TRBV27
TGTGCCAGCTACAGAGGGGGGGGAGGTGAGCAGTTCTTC
CASYRGGGGEQFF
>NA|NA|TRBJ2-1|TRBV5-3
TGTGCCAGAAGCCCGGCTAGCCGAAGGAATGAGCAGTTCTTC
CARSPASRRNEQFF
>NA|NA|TRBJ2-1|TRBV6-4
TGTGCCAGCAGTGAAGGGGGTTCCTCCTACAATGAGCAGTTCTTC
CASSEGGSSYNEQFF
>NA|NA|TRBJ2-7|TRBV19
TGTGCCAGTAGTACGTATACTGAATCCTACGAGCAGTACTTC
CASSTYTESYEQYF
>TRBD2|NA|TRBJ2-2|TRBV2
TGTGCCAGCAGTTGGACTAGCGGGAGGGTAGTTTACACCGGGGAGCTGTTTTTT
CASSWTSGRVVYTGELFF
>NA|once|TRBJ1-5|TRBV5-6
TGTGCCAGCAGTCGCAGGGGTTATAGCAATCAGCCCCAGCATTTT
CASSRRGYSNQPQHF
>NA|NA|TRBJ2-3|TRBV4-1
TGCGCCAGCAGCCAAGGATGGGCTAGCTCCAGCACAGATACGCAGTATTTT
CASSQGWASSSTDTQYF
>TRBD1|NA|TRBJ1-1|TRBV6-5
TGTGCCAGCAGTTATAGGGGGCTCACTGAAGCTTTCTTT
CASSYRGLTEAFF
>TRBD2|NA|TRBJ2-7|TRBV30
TGTGCCTGGACTCGGGCCAGCGGCGGGAGCCACCCAGGGCTGGAGCAGTACTTC
CAWTRASGGSHPGLEQYF
>TRBD1|NA|TRBJ2-5|TRBV6-1
TGTGCCAGCAGTGAACAAAACAGGGGGCGAGGAGAGACCCAGTACTTC
CASSEQNRGRGETQYF
>TRBD1|NA|TRBJ1-4|TRBV28
TGTGCCAGCAGCTCGACAGGGGTTAAGGAAAAACTGTTTTTT
CASSSTGVKEKLFF
>TRBD1|NA|TRBJ1-2|TRBV5-4
TGTGCCAGCAGCTTAAACAGGGGCCTAGGCTACACCTTC
CASSLNRGLGYTF
>TRBD1|NA|TRBJ1-5|TRBV19
TGTGCCAGTAGTATACGGGACAGACTCAATCAGCCCCAGCATTTT
CASSIRDRLNQPQHF
>NA|NA|TRBJ1-1|TRBV28
TGTGCCAGCAGCCGGGCAGGGGCGGGTAACACTGAAGCTTTCTTT
CASSRAGAGNTEAFF
>TRBD2|once|TRBJ2-5|TRBV28
TGTGCCAGCAGTCCCCGACTAGCGGGAGAGGAGACCCAGTACTTC
CASSPRLAGEETQYF
>NA|NA|TRBJ2-7|TRBV7-9
TGTGCCAGCAGCTTATCAGGAGAGCAGTACTTC
CASSLSGEQYF
>NA|NA|TRBJ2-7|TRBV13
TGTGCCAGCAGCCTCAGCGCTACGACCTACGAGCAGTACTTC
CASSLSATTYEQYF
>NA|NA|TRBJ2-1|TRBV28
TGTGCCAGCAGTCTCCGCGCGGGATACAATGAGCAGTTCTTC
CASSLRAGYNEQFF
>NA|NA|TRBJ1-1|TRBV29-1
TGCAGCGTAGAACAAATGAACACTGAAGCTTTCTTT
CSVEQMNTEAFF
>TRBD1|NA|TRBJ1-2|TRBV5-4
TGTGCCAGCAGCTTAGCAGGGGGCAACGGCTACACCTTC
CASSLAGGNGYTF
>NA|few|TRBJ2-2|TRBV15
TGTGCCACCAGCAGGGGCAGGCTTAACACCGGGGAGCTGTTTTTT
CATSRGRLNTGELFF
>TRBD2|NA|TRBJ2-3|TRBV4-1
TGCGCCAGCCGGGGGCTAGCGGGAGCCAGCACAGATACGCAGTATTTT
CASRGLAGASTDTQYF
>NA|NA|TRBJ2-7|TRBV6-6
TGTGCCAGCAGTTACTACCGGGACAACTCCTACGAGCAGTACTTC
CASSYYRDNSYEQYF
>TRBD1|NA|TRBJ2-7|TRBV9
TGTGCCAGCAGCCCCCTCCGACAGGGTGACTTCTACGAGCAGTACTTC
CASSPLRQGDFYEQYF
>NA|NA|TRBJ2-7|TRBV28
TGTGCCAGCAGCGAGCCCCTCATGATGAACGAGCAGTACTTC
CASSEPLMMNEQYF
>TRBD1|NA|TRBJ1-2|TRBV30
TGTGCCTGGAGGCCCGGGACAGGGGGACACTATGGCTACACCTTC
CAWRPGTGGHYGYTF
>TRBD1|NA|TRBJ1-5|TRBV29-1
TGCAGCGTTCGGACAGGGCTATATCAGCCCCAGCATTTT
CSVRTGLYQPQHF
>NA|NA|TRBJ2-1|TRBV15
TGTGCCACCAGCAGAGATAGAGGGAATGAGCAGTTCTTC
CATSRDRGNEQFF
>TRBD2|NA|TRBJ2-3|TRBV25-1
TGTGCCAGCAGTGAAGGGCTAGCGGGAGGTGGCACAGATACGCAGTATTTT
CASSEGLAGGGTDTQYF
>TRBD2|NA|TRBJ2-7|TRBV7-2
TGTGCCAGCAGCTCATCGGGGGGTAGGTACGAGCAGTACTTC
CASSSSGGRYEQYF
>TRBD2|NA|TRBJ2-3|TRBV7-2
TGTGCCAGCACCGGGGGGGGGCTAGATACGCAGTATTTT
CASTGGGLDTQYF
>NA|NA|TRBJ2-5|TRBV7-9
TGTGCCAGCAGCCTCAGGAGTGGGGCTCAAGAGACCCAGTACTTC
CASSLRSGAQETQYF
>NA|NA|TRBJ2-7|TRBV11-2
TGTGCCAGCAGCCATCTACCCGGAGCAAAGACGGGGGAAGAGCAGTACTTC
CASSHLPGAKTGEEQYF
>NA|NA|TRBJ2-1|TRBV25-1
TGTGCCAGCAGTGCTTCGCCGGGAGACAATGAGCAGTTCTTC
CASSASPGDNEQFF
>TRBD1|NA|TRBJ1-2|TRBV28
TGTGCCAGCAGTTTCAGGGGGCGCTTGAACTATGGCTACACCTTC
CASSFRGRLNYGYTF
>NA|NA|TRBJ2-7|TRBV2
TGTGCCAGCAGGGCCGGGACGCAACCCTTAGTGGAGTACTTC
CASRAGTQPLVEYF
>TRBD2|NA|TRBJ2-1|TRBV5-4
TGTGCCAGCACCAAAGGACTAGCGGAGAGCTCCTACAATGAGCAGTTCTTC
CASTKGLAESSYNEQFF
>NA|NA|TRBJ1-2|TRBV12-3/TRBV12-4
TGTGCCATCTCTAACTATGGCTACACCTTC
CAISNYGYTF
>NA|once|TRBJ1-2|TRBV30
TGTGCCTGGAGTGCCGGTCGTTGGAACGGTGGCTACACCTTC
CAWSAGRWNGGYTF
>NA|NA|TRBJ1-6|TRBV30
TGTGCCTGGAGTGGGACTAATTCACCCCTCCACTTT
CAWSGTNSPLHF
>TRBD2|NA|TRBJ2-1|TRBV6-6
TGTGCCAGCATCCGGGGGGATGAGCAGTTCTTC
CASIRGDEQFF
>NA|NA|TRBJ1-2|TRBV29-1
TGCAGCGTTGAAGCAGGAGACAACTATGGCTACACCTTC
CSVEAGDNYGYTF
>NA|NA|TRBJ2-3|TRBV6-5
TGTGCCAGCAGTTTCCGCCCGGGGACGGTACCGTATTTT
CASSFRPGTVPYF
>NA|NA|TRBJ2-2|TRBV7-9
TGTGCCAGCAGCTTAGCGCTAGCAGAAACCGGGGAGCTGTTTTTT
CASSLALAETGELFF
>NA|NA|TRBJ2-7|TRBV6-6
TGTGCCAGCAGGGAGGGGTTTGGGTTGGGGTTGCGCTTC
CASREGFGLGLRF
>TRBD1|NA|TRBJ2-5|TRBV28
TGTGCCAGCAGCGGACAGGGGGCGGATCCCAAAGAGACCCAGTACTTC
CASSGQGADPKETQYF
>TRBD1|few|TRBJ2-7|TRBV5-1
TGCGCCAGCAGCTTGAGCCCCGGACAGGGTGGTGAGCAGTACTTC
CASSLSPGQGGEQYF
>TRBD2|NA|TRBJ2-1|TRBV6-2/TRBV6-3
TGTGCCAGCAGTTACTCGATCCGTCTTACTAGCGGGAGGGGGTACAACAATGAGCAGTTCTTC
CASSYSIRLTSGRGYNNEQFF
>TRBD1|once|TRBJ1-6|TRBV10-2
TGCGCCAGCAGGCCCGGGACAGGGGGCTTCAATTCACCCCTCCACTTT
CASRPGTGGFNSPLHF
>TRBD1|NA|TRBJ2-3|TRBV18
TGTGCCAGCTCACCCCCGATCGGACAGGGGGCTAGCACAGATACGCAGTATTTT
CASSPPIGQGASTDTQYF
>NA|NA|TRBJ2-5|TRBV7-9
TGTGCCAGCAGTACGGACGTCCAGCGGGTACAAGAGACCCAGTACTTC
CASSTDVQRVQETQYF